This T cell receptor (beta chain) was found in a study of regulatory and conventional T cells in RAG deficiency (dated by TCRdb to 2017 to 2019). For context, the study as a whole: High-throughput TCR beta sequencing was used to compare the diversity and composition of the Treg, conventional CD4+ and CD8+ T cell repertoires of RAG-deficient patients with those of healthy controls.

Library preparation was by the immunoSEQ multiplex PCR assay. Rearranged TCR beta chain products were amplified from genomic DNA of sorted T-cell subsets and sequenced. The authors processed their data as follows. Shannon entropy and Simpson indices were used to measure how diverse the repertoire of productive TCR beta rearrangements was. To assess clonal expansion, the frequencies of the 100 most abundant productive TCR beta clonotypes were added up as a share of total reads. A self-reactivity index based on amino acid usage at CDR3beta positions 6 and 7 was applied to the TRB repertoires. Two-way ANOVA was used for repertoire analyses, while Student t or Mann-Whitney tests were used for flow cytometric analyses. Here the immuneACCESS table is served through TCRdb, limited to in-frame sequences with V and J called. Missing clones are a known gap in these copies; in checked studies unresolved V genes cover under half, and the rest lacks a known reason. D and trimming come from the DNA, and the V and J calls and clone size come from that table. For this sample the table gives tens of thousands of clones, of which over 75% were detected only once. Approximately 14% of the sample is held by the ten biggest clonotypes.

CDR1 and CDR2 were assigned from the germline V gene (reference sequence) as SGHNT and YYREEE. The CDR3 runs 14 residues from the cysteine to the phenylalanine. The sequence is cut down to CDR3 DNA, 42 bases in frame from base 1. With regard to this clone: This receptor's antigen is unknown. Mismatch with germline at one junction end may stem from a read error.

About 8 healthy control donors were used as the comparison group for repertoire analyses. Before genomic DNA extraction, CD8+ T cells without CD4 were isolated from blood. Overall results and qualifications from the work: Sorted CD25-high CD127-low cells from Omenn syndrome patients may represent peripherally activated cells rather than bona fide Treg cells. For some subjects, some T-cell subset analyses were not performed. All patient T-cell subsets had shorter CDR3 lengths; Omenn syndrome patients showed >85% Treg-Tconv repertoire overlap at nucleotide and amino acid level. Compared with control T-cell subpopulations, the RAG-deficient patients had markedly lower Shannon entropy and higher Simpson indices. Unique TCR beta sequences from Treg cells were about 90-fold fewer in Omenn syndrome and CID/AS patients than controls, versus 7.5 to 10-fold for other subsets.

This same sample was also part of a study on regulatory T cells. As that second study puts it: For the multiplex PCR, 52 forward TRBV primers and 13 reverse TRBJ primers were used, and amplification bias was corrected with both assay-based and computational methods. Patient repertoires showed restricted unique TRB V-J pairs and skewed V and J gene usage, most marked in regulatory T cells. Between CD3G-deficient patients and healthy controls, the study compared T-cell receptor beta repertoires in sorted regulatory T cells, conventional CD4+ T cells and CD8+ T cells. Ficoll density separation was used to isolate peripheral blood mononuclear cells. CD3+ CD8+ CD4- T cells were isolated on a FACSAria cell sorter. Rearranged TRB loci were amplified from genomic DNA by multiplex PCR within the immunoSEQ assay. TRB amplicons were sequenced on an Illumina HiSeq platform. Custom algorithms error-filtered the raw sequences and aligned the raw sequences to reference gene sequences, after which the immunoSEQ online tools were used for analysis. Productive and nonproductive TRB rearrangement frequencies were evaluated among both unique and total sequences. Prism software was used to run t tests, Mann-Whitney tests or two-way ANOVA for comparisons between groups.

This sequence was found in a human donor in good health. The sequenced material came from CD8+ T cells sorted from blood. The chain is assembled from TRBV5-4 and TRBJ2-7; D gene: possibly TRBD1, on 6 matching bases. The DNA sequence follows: TGTGCCAGCAGCCTGGGACACCCGTCCTACGAGCAGTGCTTC. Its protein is CASSLGHPSYEQCF. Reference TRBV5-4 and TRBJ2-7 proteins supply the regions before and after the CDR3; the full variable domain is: ETGVTQSPTHLIKTRGQQVTLRCSSQSGHNTVSWYQQALGQGPQFIFQYYREEENGRGNFPPRFSGLQFPNYSSELNVNALELDDSALYLCASSLGHPSYEQCFGPGTRLTVT.